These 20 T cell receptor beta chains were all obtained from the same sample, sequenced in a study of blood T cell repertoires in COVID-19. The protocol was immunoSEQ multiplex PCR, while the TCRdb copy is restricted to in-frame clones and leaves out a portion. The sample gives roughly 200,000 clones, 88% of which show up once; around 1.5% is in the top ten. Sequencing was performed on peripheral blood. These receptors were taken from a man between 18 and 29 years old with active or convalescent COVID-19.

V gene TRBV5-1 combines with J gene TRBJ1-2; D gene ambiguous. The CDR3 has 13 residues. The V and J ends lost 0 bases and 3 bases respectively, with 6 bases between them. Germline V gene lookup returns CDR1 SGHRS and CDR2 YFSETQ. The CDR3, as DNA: TGCGCCAGCAGCTTGGGGGGAGACTATGGCTACACCTTC. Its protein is CASSLGGDYGYTF. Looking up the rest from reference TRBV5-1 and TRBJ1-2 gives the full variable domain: KAGVTQTPRYLIKTRGQQVTLSCSPISGHRSVSWYQQTPGQGLQFLFEYFSETQRNKGNFPGRFSGRQFSNSRSEMNVSTLELGDSALYLCASSLGGDYGYTFGSGTRLTVV.

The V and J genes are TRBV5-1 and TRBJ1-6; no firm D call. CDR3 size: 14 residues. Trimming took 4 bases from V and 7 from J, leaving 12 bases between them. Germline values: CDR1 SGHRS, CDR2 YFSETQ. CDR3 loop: CASSPGRENSPLHF. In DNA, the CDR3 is TGCGCCAGCAGCCCCGGACGGGAGAATTCACCCCTCCACTTT.

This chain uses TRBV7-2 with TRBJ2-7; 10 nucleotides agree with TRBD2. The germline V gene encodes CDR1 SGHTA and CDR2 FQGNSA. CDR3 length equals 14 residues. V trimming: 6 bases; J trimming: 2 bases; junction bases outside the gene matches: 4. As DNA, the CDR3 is TGTGCCAGCAGTCTAGCGGGGGTAACCTACGAGCAGTACTTC. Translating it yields CASSLAGVTYEQYF.

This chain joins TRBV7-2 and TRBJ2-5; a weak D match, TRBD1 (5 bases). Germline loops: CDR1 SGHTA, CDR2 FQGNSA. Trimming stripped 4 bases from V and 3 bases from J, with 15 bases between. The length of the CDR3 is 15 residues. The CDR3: CASSSLGQLEETQYF. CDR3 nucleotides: TGTGCCAGCAGCTCCCTCGGACAATTGGAAGAGACCCAGTACTTC.

The CDR3 is CASSRRAVSPNTEAFF. Written as DNA, the CDR3 is TGTGCCAGCAGCCGGAGAGCAGTTAGTCCGAACACTGAAGCTTTCTTT. V and J are TRBV14 and TRBJ1-1; D is unresolved. Deletions cut 4 bases from V and 1 base from J, with 16 bases between. There are 16 residues in the CDR3. CDR1 and CDR2 (germline): SGHDN, FVKESK.

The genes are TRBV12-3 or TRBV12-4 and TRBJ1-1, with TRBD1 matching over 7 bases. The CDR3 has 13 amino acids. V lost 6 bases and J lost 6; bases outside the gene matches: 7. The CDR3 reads CASRAPTGAEAFF. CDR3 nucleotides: TGTGCCAGCAGAGCGCCAACAGGGGCTGAAGCTTTCTTT.

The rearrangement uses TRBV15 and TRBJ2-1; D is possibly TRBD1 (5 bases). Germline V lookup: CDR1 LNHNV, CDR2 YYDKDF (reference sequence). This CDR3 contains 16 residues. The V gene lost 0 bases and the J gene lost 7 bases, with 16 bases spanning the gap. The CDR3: CATSRDSGFSTNEQFF. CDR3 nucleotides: TGTGCCACCAGCAGAGATTCAGGGTTCTCGACAAATGAGCAGTTCTTC.

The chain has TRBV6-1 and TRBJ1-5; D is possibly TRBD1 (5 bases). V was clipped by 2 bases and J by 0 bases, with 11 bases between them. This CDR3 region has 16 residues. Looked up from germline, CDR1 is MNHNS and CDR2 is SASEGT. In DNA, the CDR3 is TGTGCCAGCAGTGAAAGACAGATGTATAGCAATCAGCCCCAGCATTTT. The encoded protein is CASSERQMYSNQPQHF.

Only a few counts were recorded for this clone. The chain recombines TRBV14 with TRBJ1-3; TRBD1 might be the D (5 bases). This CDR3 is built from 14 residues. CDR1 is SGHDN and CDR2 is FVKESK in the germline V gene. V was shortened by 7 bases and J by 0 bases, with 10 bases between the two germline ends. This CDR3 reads CASTFDSSGNTIYF. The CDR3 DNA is TGTGCCAGCACCTTCGACAGCTCTGGAAACACCATATATTTT.

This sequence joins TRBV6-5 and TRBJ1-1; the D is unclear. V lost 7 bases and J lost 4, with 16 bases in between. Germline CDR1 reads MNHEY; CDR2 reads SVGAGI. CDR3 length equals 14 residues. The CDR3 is CASKYLGGGTEAFF. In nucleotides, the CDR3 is TGTGCCAGCAAGTACCTGGGAGGCGGCACTGAAGCTTTCTTT.

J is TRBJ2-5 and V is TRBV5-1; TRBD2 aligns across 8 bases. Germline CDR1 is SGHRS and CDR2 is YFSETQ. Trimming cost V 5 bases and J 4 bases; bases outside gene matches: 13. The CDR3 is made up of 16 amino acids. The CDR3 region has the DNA TGCGCCAGCAGTGAGCGCTTGGTCGCGGGGGGAGAGACCCAGTACTTC. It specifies CASSERLVAGGETQYF. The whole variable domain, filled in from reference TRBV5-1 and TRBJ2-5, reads KAGVTQTPRYLIKTRGQQVTLSCSPISGHRSVSWYQQTPGQGLQFLFEYFSETQRNKGNFPGRFSGRQFSNSRSEMNVSTLELGDSALYLCASSERLVAGGETQYFGPGTRLLVL.

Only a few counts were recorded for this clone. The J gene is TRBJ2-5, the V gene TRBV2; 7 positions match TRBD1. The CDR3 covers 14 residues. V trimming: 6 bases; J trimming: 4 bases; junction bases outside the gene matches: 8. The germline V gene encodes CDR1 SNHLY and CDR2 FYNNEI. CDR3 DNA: TGTGCCAGCAGGACGACAGGGCACGGAGAGACCCAGTACTTC. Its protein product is CASRTTGHGETQYF.

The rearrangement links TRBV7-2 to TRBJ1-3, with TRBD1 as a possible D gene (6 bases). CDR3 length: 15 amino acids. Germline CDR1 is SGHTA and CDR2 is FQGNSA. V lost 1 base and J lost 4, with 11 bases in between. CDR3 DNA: TGTGCCAGCAGCTTAGTATCAGGGGTCGGAAACACCATATATTTT. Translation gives CASSLVSGVGNTIYF.

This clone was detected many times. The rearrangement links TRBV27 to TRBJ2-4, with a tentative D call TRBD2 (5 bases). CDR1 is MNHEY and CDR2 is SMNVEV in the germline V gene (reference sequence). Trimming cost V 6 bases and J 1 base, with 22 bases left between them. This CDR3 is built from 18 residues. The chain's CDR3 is CASSPLTGSMEAKNIQYF. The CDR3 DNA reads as TGTGCCAGCAGCCCTTTAACGGGGTCAATGGAGGCCAAAAACATTCAGTACTTC.

CDR3 coding DNA: TGTGCCACCAGTGGCCTGACAAAGATTCGGTCAGAGACCCAGTACTTC. This translates into CATSGLTKIRSETQYF. The gene calls are TRBV24-1 and TRBJ2-5; D is ambiguous. V was clipped by 5 bases and J by 4 bases, with 19 bases between them. The CDR3 extends over 16 amino acids. CDR1 and CDR2 (germline): KGHDR, SFDVKD.

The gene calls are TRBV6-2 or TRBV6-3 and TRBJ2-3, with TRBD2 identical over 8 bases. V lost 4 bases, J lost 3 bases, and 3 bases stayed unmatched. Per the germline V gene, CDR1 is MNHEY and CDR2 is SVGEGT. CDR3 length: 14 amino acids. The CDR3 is CASSSAGATDTQYF. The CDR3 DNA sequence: TGTGCCAGCAGTTCAGCGGGAGCAACAGATACGCAGTATTTT.

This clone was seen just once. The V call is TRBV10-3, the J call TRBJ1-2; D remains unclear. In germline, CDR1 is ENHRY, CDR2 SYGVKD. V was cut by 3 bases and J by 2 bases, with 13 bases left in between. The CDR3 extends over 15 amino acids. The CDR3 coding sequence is TGTGCCATCAGTGATGGGCAGATACCGAACTATGGCTACACCTTC. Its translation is CAISDGQIPNYGYTF.

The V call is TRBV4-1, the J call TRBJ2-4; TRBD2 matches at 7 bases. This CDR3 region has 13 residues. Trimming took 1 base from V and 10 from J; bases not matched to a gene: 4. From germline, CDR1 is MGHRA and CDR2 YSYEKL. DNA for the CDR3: TGCGCCAGCAGCCAAGTTCAGCGGGAAATTCAGTACTTC. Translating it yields CASSQVQREIQYF.

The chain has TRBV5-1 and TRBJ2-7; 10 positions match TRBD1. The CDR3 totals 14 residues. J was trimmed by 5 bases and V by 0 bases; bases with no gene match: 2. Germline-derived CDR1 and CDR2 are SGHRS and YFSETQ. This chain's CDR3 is CASSLGQGANEQYF. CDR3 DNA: TGCGCCAGCAGCTTGGGACAGGGGGCCAACGAGCAGTACTTC.

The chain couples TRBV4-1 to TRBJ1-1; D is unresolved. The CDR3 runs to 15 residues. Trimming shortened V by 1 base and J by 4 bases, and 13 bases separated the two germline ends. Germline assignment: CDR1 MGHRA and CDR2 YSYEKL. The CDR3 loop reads CASSQVGFSGTEAFF. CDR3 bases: TGCGCCAGCAGCCAAGTCGGGTTTTCGGGCACTGAAGCTTTCTTT.